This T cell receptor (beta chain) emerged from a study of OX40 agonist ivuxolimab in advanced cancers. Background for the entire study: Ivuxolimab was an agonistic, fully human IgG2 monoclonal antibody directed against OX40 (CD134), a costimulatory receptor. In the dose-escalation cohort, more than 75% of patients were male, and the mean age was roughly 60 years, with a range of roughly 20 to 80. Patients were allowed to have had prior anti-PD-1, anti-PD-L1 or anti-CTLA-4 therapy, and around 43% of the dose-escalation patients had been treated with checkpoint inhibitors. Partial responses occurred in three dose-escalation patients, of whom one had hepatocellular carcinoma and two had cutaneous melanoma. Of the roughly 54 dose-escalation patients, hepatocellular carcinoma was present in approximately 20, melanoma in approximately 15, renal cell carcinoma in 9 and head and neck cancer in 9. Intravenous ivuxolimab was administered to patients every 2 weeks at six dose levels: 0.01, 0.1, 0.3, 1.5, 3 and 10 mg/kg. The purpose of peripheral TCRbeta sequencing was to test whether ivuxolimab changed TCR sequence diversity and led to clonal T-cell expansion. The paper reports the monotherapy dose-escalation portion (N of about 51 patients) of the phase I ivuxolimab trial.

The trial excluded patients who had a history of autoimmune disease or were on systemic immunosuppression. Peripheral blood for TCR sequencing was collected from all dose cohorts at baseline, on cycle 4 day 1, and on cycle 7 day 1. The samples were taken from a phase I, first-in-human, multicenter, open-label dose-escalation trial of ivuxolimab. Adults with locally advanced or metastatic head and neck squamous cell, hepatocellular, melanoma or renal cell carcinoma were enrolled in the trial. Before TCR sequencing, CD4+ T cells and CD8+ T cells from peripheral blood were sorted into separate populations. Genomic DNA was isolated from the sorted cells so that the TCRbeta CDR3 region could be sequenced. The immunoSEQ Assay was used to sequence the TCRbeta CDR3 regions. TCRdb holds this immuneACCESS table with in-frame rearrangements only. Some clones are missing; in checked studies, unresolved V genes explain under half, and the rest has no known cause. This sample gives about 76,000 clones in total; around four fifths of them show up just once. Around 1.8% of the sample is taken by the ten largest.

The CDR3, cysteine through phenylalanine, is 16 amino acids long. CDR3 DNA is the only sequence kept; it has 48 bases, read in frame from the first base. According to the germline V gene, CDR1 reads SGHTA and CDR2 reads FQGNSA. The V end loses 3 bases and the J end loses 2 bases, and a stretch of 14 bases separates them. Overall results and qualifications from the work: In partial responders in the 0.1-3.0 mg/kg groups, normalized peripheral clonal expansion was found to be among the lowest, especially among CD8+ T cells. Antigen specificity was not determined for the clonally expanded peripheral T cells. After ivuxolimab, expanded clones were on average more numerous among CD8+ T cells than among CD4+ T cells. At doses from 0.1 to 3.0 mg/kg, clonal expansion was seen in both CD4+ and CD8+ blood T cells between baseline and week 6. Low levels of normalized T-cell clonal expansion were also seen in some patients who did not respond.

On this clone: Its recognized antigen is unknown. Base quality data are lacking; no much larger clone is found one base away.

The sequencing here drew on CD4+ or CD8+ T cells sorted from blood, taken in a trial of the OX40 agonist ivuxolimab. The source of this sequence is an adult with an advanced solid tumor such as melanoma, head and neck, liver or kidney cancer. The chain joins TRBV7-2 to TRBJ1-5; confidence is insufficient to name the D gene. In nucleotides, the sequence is TGTGCCAGCAGCTTGGATGGGGATAGTGGCAATCAGCCCCAGCATTTT. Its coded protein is CASSLDGDSGNQPQHF. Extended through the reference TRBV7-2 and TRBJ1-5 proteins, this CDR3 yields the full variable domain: GAGVSQSPSNKVTEKGKDVELRCDPISGHTALYWYRQSLGQGLEFLIYFQGNSAPDKSGLPSDRFSAERTGGSVSTLTIQRTQQEDSAVYLCASSLDGDSGNQPQHFGDGTRLSIL.